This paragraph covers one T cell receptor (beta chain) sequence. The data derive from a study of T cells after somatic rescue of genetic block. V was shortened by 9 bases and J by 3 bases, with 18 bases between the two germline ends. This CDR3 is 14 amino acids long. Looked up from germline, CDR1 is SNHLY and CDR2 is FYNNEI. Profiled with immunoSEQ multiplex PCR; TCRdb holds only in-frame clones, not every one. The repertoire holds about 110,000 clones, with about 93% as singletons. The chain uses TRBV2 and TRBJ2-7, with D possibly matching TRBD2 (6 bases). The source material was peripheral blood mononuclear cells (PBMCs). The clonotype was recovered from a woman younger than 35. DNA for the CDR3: TGTGCCAGTCTGGGAGGAGACGCCGGCTACGAGCAGTACTTC. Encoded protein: CASLGGDAGYEQYF. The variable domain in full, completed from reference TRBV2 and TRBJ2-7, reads EPEVTQTPSHQVTQMGQEVILRCVPISNHLYFYWYRQILGQKVEFLVSFYNNEISEKSEIFDDQFSVERPDGSNFTLKIRSTKLEDSAMYFCASLGGDAGYEQYFGPGTRLTVT.